Shown below are 13 T cell receptor beta chains from a single sample sequenced in a study of T cells after yellow fever vaccination. Each CDR3 protein gets one entry after TCRdb re-called the 5' RACE reads with MiXCR. This table has 150,000 to 200,000 distinct CDR3 sequences, approximately 11% appearing once. Here the sequenced sample was CD8+ T cells sorted from PBMCs, taken 15 days after the yellow fever booster vaccination. The receptors here all came from a man younger than 35 who received the YFV17D yellow fever vaccine.

This clonotype turned up a few times. This sequence joins TRBV28 and TRBJ1-2; D is possibly TRBD1 (6 bases). The V and J ends lost 6 bases and 8 bases respectively, with 13 bases between them. The CDR3 sequence is 12 residues long. Germline-derived CDR1 and CDR2 are MDHEN and SYDVKM. CDR3 nucleotide sequence: TGTGCCAGCAGACCAGGGGTTTGGGGCTACACCTTC. Translating gives CASRPGVWGYTF.

This clonotype has ten or more counts. The chain recombines TRBV9 with TRBJ2-1, with D possibly called TRBD1 or TRBD2 (6 bases each). From germline, CDR1 is SGDLS and CDR2 YYNGEE. This CDR3 spans 15 amino acids. Trimming cost V 2 bases and J 2 bases, with 11 bases left between them. Here the CDR3 reads CASSVTGRTYNEQFF. CDR3 sequence (DNA): TGTGCCAGCAGCGTTACAGGGAGGACCTACAATGAGCAGTTCTTC.

This clonotype was seen more than once but under ten times. The chain is built from TRBV6-2 or TRBV6-3 and TRBJ2-7; no clear D gene. The CDR3 spans 14 residues. Germline loops: CDR1 MNHEY, CDR2 SVGEGT. Trimming took off 0 bases at V and 2 bases at J, with 8 bases between the two ends. The CDR3 sequence is CASSYSPGPYEQYV. The CDR3 bases are TGTGCCAGCAGTTACTCTCCCGGGCCCTACGAGCAGTACGTC.

A few counts support this clonotype. The chain couples TRBV7-2 to TRBJ2-2; D gene unclear. From germline, CDR1 is SGHTA and CDR2 FQGNSA. The ends were cut back, 3 bases at V and 2 bases at J, with 7 bases in the middle. The CDR3 covers 14 residues. This CDR3 reads CASSFVQNTGELFF. Written as DNA, the CDR3 is TGTGCCAGCAGCTTCGTACAAAACACCGGGGAGCTGTTTTTT.

This clonotype was observed a few times. The rearrangement joins TRBV4-1 to TRBJ1-3; D gene uncertain. V was clipped by 0 bases and J by 0 bases, with 6 bases between them. The CDR3 is 15 amino acids. Germline V lookup: CDR1 MGHRA, CDR2 YSYEKL. In nucleotides, the CDR3 is TGCGCCAGCAGCCAAGATCCGGCCTCTGGAAACACCATATATTTT. As protein: CASSQDPASGNTIYF.

The chain links TRBV20-1 to TRBJ1-2; no clear D. Trimming removed 0 bases from V and 2 bases from J, with 10 bases in between. CDR3 size: 14 residues. Germline CDR1 DFQATT, CDR2 SNEGSKA (reference sequence). In DNA, the CDR3 is TGCAGTGCTAGAGATTCGGTACAGAACTATGGCTACACCTTC. It yields the protein CSARDSVQNYGYTF.

The gene calls are TRBV27 and TRBJ1-1, with 7 bases fitting TRBD1. CDR1 is MNHEY, CDR2 SMNVEV, per germline (reference sequence). The CDR3 loop spans 16 amino acids. With V trimmed by 3 bases and J by 2 bases, 9 bases remained unmatched. The CDR3: CASSFTGATSNTEAFF. The DNA of the CDR3 is TGTGCCAGCAGTTTTACAGGGGCGACCTCCAACACTGAAGCTTTCTTT.

There are a few counts of this clonotype. V gene TRBV5-1 combines with J gene TRBJ2-7; TRBD2 might be the D (6 bases). V shed 4 bases and J shed 4 bases, with 18 bases lying between them. In germline, CDR1 is SGHRS, CDR2 YFSETQ. CDR3 length: 15 amino acids. CDR3 sequence: CASSPLQVGTYEQYF. Here the CDR3 DNA reads TGCGCCAGCAGCCCGCTACAGGTGGGGACTTACGAGCAGTACTTC. The variable domain in full, with the rest retrieved from reference TRBV5-1 and TRBJ2-7, is KAGVTQTPRYLIKTRGQQVTLSCSPISGHRSVSWYQQTPGQGLQFLFEYFSETQRNKGNFPGRFSGRQFSNSRSEMNVSTLELGDSALYLCASSPLQVGTYEQYFGPGTRLTVT.

This clonotype came up many times. The chain has TRBV7-2 and TRBJ2-7; possibly TRBD1 for D (6 bases). Trimming left V 2 bases short and J 0 bases short, with 14 bases between. Germline CDR1 reads SGHTA; CDR2 reads FQGNSA. The CDR3 sequence is 16 residues long. The CDR3 protein is CASSLSWDTSSYEQYF. The CDR3, as DNA: TGTGCCAGCAGCTTATCGTGGGACACGAGCTCCTACGAGCAGTACTTC.

The table lists this clonotype with many counts. This chain joins TRBV5-1 and TRBJ2-3, with TRBD2 matching over 8 bases. The junction had 6 bases not matched to a gene; V was cut back by 6 bases and J by 0 bases. Germline V gives CDR1 SGHRS, CDR2 YFSETQ. The CDR3 is 15 residues long. The CDR3 DNA is TGCGCCAGCACCTGGGTAGCGGGGAGCACAGATACGCAGTATTTT. Translated, it gives CASTWVAGSTDTQYF.

This clonotype was detected only a few times. This chain connects TRBV6-5 to TRBJ2-7, with 12 bases that match TRBD1. J gave up 5 bases and V 0 bases, and 5 bases lay outside the gene matches. The CDR3 runs 16 residues. Germline assignment: CDR1 MNHEY and CDR2 SVGAGI. The CDR3 DNA reads as TGTGCCAGCAGTTACTCAGCCGGGACAGGGGGCGACGAGCAGTACTTC. This encodes CASSYSAGTGGDEQYF.

This clonotype was seen a few times. This chain uses TRBV4-1 with TRBJ2-7; the match to TRBD2 covers 11 bases. The CDR3 is made up of 17 amino acids. The V segment lost 1 base and the J segment 4 bases; nucleotides outside the gene matches: 9. Germline V gene sequence: CDR1 MGHRA, CDR2 YSYEKL. In nucleotides, the CDR3 is TGCGCCAGCAGCCAAGCCGAATCCGGGACTAGCGGTTACGAGCAGTACTTC. It is translated as CASSQAESGTSGYEQYF.

This clonotype was seen a handful of times. V is TRBV7-8 and J is TRBJ1-1; 8 nucleotides line up with TRBD1. Trimming cost V 3 bases and J 3 bases; bases outside gene matches: 15. The CDR3 contains 18 residues. Germline lookup yields CDR1 SGHVS and CDR2 FQNEAQ. Here the CDR3 reads CASSFQRDRPAQDTEAFF. The DNA of the CDR3 is TGTGCCAGCAGCTTCCAACGGGACAGGCCTGCGCAGGACACTGAAGCTTTCTTT.